This TCR beta chain derives from a study of T cells in localized non-small cell lung cancer (dated by TCRdb to 2020 to 2022). For the wider study: The study examined T cell repertoires in under 300 patients with early-stage NSCLC and compared tumors with uninvolved tumor-adjacent lungs. NSCLC patients had a mean age of around 70 years, and around 130 were male and around 99 female. The cohort was made up of 200 to 250 treatment-naive NSCLC patients whose localized lung tumors had been resected. What the study reported, not specific to this receptor: Since the design was exploratory, TCR variables were selected using unadjusted p-values with no false-discovery rate correction. A median of around 50 of the top 100 tumor clones were detected in paired uninvolved adjacent lung, and around 30 of these tumor clones were also found among the top 100 clones of the paired uninvolved adjacent lung. Because multi-region tumor sequencing was not done, intratumor heterogeneity could not be ruled out. Longer overall survival was associated with higher T cell density in blood, whereas shorter survival was associated with higher clonality in adjacent lung. Uninvolved tumor-adjacent lung showed the highest T cell clonality, higher than tumor, which suggests more focused antigenic responses in the adjacent lung.

At diagnosis, peripheral blood, uninvolved tumor-adjacent lung and tumor were collected and stored as a combination of fresh-frozen and FFPE material. For TCR repertoire profiling, the blood samples were analyzed as peripheral blood mononuclear cells. The immunoSEQ Assay was used to sequence TCR beta CDR3 regions from DNA. As for the authors' bioinformatics: To compute T cell density, TCR beta template counts were normalized to usable DNA, which was estimated by amplifying housekeeping genes. The preseqR package was used to estimate richness by extrapolating to 400,000 templates for PBMC samples and to 120,000 templates for tissue samples. Clonality was calculated as one minus Pielou's evenness. To identify tissue-enriched TCRs, differential abundance testing was run on productive amino-acid clonotypes with a minimum total count of 5 and an alpha of 0.1. The Jaccard Index and the Morisita Overlap Index were used to measure how much the repertoires overlapped between compartments. TCR beta CDR3s were clustered by GLIPH together with public tetramer-defined viral CDR3s, and at least three viral sequences plus V-gene enrichment were required for viral motifs. TCRdb mirrors the immuneACCESS table, restricted to in-frame sequences. Some clones are absent from its copies; in checked studies, under half trace to an unresolved V gene, and the reason for the others is unknown. Clonal size and the V and J genes are those of that table, whereas D and trimming came from the DNA. Recorded for this sample are about 82,000 clones; less than 85% of them occurred a single time. In total, the top ten clones hold under 25% of the sample.

This clone was detected only once. Its antigen is currently not known. Qualities for individual bases were not recorded, and no much larger clone is one base off. The receptor comes from a man aged 35 to 70 with stage II squamous cell lung carcinoma. Sequenced here: PBMCs, sampled before any cancer treatment.

The nucleotide sequence reads TGTGCCAGTAGTATAGGCCGAGCGGGAGATCACGAGCAGTACTTC. This codes for CASSIGRAGDHEQYF. The rearrangement joined TRBV19 to TRBJ2-7, and 8 bases in between align with TRBD2. Based on the germline V gene (reference sequence), the CDR1 and CDR2 sequences are LNHDA and SQIVND. The cysteine opens and the phenylalanine closes a CDR3 of 15 amino acids. Just the 45-base CDR3 DNA is kept, in frame starting at base 1. V has 1 base trimmed and J has 5 bases trimmed; junction bases matching no gene number 7.